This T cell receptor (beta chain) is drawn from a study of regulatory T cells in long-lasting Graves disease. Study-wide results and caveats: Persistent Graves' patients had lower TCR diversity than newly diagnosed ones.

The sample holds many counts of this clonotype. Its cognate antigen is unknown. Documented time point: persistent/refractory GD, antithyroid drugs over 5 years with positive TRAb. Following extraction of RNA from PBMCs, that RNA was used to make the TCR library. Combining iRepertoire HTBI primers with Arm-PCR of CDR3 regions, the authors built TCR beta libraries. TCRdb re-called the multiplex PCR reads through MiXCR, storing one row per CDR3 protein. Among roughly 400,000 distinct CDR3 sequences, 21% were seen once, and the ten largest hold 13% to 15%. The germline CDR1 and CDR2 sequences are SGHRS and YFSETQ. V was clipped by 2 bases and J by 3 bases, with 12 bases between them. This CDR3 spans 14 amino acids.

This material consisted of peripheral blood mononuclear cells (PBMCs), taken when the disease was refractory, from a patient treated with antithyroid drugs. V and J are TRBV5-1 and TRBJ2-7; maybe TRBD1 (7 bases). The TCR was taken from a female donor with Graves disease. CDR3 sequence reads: CASSFWGDSYEQYF. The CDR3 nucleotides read TGCGCCAGCAGCTTCTGGGGGGACAGCTACGAGCAGTACTTC.